The entry below describes one TCR beta chain. The target antigen is unknown. The sample comes from a study of cytomegalovirus exposure and HLA in healthy donors. PCR involved 60 Vbeta and 13 Jbeta primers. TCRdb's copy holds only in-frame clones and misses some; the assay was immunoSEQ multiplex PCR. The table records about 200,000 clones, around 77% of them present only once. Study-wide findings and caveats: A reported reduction in N-insertions relative to the roughly 710-donor mean was seen in an Asian-associated ancestry cluster in a later analysis. One variant, a missense change in DCLRE1C, was linked in a later analysis to TCR beta V- and J-gene trimming.

The CDR3 is made up of 18 amino acids. Germline values: CDR1 SGHNT, CDR2 YYREEE (reference sequence). Germline trimming cut 4 bases from V and 1 base from J; bases unmatched to any gene: 7. This chain connects TRBV5-4 to TRBJ2-3; TRBD2 aligns across 15 bases. Sequenced input: PBMCs. The source of this sequence is a woman aged 25 to 39 in good health and CMV-seronegative. Here the CDR3 reads CASSARGLAGGRTDTQYF. DNA for the CDR3: TGTGCCAGCAGCGCCCGGGGACTAGCGGGGGGACGCACAGATACGCAGTATTTT.